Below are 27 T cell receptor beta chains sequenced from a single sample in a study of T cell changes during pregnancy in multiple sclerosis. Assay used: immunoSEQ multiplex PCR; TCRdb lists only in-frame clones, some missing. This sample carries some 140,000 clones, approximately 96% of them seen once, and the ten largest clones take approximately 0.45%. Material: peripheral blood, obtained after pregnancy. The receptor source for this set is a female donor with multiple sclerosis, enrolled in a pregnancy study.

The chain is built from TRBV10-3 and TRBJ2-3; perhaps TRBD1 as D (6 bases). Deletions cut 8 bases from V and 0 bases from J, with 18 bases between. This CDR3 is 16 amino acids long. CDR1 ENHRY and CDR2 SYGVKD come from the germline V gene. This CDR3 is CAIGGGLGASTDTQYF. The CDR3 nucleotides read TGTGCCATCGGAGGAGGTCTGGGGGCGAGCACAGATACGCAGTATTTT.

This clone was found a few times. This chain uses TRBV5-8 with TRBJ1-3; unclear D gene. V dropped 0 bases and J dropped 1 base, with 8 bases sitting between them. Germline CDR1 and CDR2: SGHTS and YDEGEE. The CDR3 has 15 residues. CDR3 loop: CASSLVEQSGNTIYF. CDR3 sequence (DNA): TGTGCCAGCAGCTTGGTAGAACAGTCTGGAAACACCATATATTTT.

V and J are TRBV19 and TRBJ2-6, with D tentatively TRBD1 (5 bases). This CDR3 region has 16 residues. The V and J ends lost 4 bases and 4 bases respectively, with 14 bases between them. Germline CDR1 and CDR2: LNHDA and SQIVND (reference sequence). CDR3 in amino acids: CASSRTGFSGANVLTF. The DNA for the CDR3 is TGTGCCAGTAGTAGAACAGGTTTTTCCGGGGCCAACGTCCTGACTTTC.

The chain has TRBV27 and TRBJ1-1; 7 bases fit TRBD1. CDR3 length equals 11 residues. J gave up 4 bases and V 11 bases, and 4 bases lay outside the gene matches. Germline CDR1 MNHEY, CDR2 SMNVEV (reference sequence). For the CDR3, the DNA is TGTGCCGTCCAGGGGGGCACTGAAGCTTTCTTT. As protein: CAVQGGTEAFF.

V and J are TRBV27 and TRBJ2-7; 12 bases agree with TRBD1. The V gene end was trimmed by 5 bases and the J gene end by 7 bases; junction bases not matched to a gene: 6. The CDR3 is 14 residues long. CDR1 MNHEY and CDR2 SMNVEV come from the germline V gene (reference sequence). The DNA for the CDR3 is TGTGCCAGCAGTCAGGGACAGGGGGCGCGTGAGCAGTACTTC. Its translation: CASSQGQGAREQYF.

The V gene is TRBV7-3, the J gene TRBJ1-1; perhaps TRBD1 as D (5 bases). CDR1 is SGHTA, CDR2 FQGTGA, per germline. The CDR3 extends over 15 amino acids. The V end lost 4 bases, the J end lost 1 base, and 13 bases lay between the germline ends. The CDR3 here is CASSSGHSANTEAFF. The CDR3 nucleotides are TGTGCCAGCAGCTCCGGACATTCGGCGAACACTGAAGCTTTCTTT.

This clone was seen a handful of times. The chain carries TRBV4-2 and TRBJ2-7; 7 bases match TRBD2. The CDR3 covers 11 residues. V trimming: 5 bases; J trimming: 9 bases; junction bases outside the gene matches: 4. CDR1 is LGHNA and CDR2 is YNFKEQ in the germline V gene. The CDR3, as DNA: TGTGCCAGCAGCGAACTAGCGACGCAGTACTTC. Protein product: CASSELATQYF.

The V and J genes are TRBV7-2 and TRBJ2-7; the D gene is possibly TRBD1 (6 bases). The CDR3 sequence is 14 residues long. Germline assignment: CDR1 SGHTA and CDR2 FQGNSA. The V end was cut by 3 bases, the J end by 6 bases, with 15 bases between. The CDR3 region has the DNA TGTGCCAGCAGCTTGTCGCAGGGGCGTGCCGAGCAGTACTTC. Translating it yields CASSLSQGRAEQYF.

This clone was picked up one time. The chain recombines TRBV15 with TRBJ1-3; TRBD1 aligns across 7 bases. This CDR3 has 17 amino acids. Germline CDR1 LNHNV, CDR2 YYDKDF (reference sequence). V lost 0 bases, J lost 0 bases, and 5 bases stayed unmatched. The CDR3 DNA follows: TGTGCCACCAGCAGAGACAGGGGGGAACTCTCTGGAAACACCATATATTTT. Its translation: CATSRDRGELSGNTIYF.

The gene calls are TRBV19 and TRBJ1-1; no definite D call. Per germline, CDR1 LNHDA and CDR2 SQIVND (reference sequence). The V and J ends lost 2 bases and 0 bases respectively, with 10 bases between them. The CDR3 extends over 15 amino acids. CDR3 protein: CASSIRGSMNTEAFF. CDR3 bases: TGTGCCAGTAGTATACGAGGATCTATGAACACTGAAGCTTTCTTT.

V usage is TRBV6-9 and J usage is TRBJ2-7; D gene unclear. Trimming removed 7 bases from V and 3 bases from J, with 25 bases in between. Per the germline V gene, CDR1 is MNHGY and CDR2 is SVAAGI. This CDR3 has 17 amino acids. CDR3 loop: CASNKCGYRRDHYEQYF. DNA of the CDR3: TGTGCCAGCAATAAATGCGGCTACCGGCGCGATCACTACGAGCAGTACTTC.

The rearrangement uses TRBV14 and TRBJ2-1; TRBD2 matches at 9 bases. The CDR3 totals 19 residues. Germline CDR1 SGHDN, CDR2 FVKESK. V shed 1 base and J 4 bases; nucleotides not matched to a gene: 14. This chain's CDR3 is CASSQGPQTSGHEYNEQFF. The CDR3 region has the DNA TGTGCCAGCAGCCAAGGACCCCAGACTAGCGGCCATGAATACAATGAGCAGTTCTTC.

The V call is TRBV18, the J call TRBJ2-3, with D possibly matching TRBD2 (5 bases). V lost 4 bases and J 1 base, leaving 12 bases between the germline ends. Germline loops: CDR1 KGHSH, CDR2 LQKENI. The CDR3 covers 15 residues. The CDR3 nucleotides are TGTGCCAGCTCACGGGAGCTAGCTGGCACAGATACGCAGTATTTT. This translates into CASSRELAGTDTQYF.

CDR3: CASSSWFLEETQYF. CDR3 DNA sequence: TGTGCCAGCAGCTCGTGGTTTTTAGAAGAGACCCAGTACTTC. The V and J genes are TRBV5-6 and TRBJ2-5; D remains unclear. The V end was cut by 3 bases, the J end by 3 bases, with 12 bases between. The CDR3 consists of 14 residues. The germline CDR1 and CDR2 sequences are SGHDT and YYEEEE.

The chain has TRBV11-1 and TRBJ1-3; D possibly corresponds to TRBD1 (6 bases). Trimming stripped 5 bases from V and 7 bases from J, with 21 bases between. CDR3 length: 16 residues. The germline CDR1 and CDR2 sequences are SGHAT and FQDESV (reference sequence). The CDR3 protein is CASSSRFGQQMNTIYF. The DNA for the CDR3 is TGTGCCAGCAGCAGCCGATTTGGACAGCAGATGAACACCATATATTTT.

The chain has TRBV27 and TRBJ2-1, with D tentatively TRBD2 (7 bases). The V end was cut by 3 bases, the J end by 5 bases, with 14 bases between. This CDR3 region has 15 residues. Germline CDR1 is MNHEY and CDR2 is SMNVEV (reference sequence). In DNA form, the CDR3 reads TGTGCCAGCAGTTTTCGGGGGGCTCGAGACAATGAGCAGTTCTTC. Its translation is CASSFRGARDNEQFF.

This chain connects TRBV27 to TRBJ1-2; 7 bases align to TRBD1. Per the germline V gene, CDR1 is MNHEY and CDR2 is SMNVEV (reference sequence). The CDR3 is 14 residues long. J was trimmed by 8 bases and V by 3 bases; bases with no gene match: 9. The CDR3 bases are TGTGCCAGCAGTTTCTCAACAGGGGTAGTCGGCTACACCTTC. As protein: CASSFSTGVVGYTF.

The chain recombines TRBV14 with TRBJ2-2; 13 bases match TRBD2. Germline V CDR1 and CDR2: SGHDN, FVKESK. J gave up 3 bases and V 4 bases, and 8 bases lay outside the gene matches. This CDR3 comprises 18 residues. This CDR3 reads CASSLLTSGRSDTGELFF. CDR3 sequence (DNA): TGTGCCAGCAGCCTCTTGACTAGCGGGAGGTCGGACACCGGGGAGCTGTTTTTT.

The chain's CDR3 is CASSSRLAGVAETQYF. CDR3 nucleotide sequence: TGCGCCAGCAGCTCCCGACTAGCGGGAGTAGCAGAGACCCAGTACTTC. The V call is TRBV5-1, the J call TRBJ2-5; TRBD2 agrees at 12 bases. Germline loops: CDR1 SGHRS, CDR2 YFSETQ. Losses at the gene ends were 3 bases for V and 4 bases for J; bases not matched to a gene: 7. The CDR3 has 16 residues.

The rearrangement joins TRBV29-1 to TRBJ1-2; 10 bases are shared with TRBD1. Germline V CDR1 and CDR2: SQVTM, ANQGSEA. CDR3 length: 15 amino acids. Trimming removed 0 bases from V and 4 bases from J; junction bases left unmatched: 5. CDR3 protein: CSVEDRGQGSYGYTF. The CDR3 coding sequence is TGCAGCGTTGAAGATCGGGGACAGGGGTCCTATGGCTACACCTTC.

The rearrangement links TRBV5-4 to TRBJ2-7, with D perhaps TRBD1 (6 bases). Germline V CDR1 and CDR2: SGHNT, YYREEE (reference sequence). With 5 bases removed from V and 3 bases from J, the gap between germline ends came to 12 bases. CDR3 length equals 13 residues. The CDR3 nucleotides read TGTGCCAGCAGATTACGGACAGACTACGAGCAGTACTTC. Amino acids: CASRLRTDYEQYF.

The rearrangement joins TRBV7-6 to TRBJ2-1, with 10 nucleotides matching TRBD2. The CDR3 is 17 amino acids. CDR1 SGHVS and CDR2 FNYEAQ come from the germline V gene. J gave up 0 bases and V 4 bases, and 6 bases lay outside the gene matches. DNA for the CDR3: TGTGCCAGCAGCTACGGGACTAGCGACAGCTCCTACAATGAGCAGTTCTTC. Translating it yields CASSYGTSDSSYNEQFF.

This CDR3 reads CASTRLAGAQETQYF. CDR3 in DNA: TGTGCCAGCACCAGACTAGCGGGAGCCCAGGAGACCCAGTACTTC. V usage is TRBV28 and J usage is TRBJ2-5, with 12 bases identical to TRBD2. The J segment lost 5 bases and the V segment lost 7 bases, leaving 8 bases of the junction unmatched. Germline CDR1 and CDR2: MDHEN and SYDVKM. This CDR3 has 15 amino acids.

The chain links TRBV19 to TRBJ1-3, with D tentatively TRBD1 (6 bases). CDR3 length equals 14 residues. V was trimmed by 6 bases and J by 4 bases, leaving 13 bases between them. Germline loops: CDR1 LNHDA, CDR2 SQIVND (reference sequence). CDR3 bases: TGTGCCAGTAGAGCACAGGGTGACGGAAACACCATATATTTT. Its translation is CASRAQGDGNTIYF.

In DNA, the CDR3 is TGTGCCAGCAGTTACTGCGCCGGGACTAAAATACTCTCCTACGAGCAGTACTTC. Protein: CASSYCAGTKILSYEQYF. The chain joins TRBV6-7 to TRBJ2-7; 7 bases are a match to TRBD2. TRBV6-7 counts as an open reading frame of uncertain function. Unmatched junction bases numbered 12, after V lost 1 base and J lost 0 bases. CDR3 length: 18 residues.

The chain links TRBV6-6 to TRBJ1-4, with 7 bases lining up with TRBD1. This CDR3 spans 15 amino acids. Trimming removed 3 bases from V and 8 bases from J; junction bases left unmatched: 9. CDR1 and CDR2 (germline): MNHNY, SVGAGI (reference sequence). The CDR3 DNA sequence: TGTGCCAGCAGTTATCCGACAGGGCGGAAGGAAAAACTGTTTTTT. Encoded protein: CASSYPTGRKEKLFF.

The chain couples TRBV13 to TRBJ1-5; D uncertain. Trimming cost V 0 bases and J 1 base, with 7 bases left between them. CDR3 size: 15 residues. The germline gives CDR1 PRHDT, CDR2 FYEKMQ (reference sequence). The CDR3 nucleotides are TGTGCCAGCAGCTTAGGCCTGGGCAGCAATCAGCCCCAGCATTTT. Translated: CASSLGLGSNQPQHF.